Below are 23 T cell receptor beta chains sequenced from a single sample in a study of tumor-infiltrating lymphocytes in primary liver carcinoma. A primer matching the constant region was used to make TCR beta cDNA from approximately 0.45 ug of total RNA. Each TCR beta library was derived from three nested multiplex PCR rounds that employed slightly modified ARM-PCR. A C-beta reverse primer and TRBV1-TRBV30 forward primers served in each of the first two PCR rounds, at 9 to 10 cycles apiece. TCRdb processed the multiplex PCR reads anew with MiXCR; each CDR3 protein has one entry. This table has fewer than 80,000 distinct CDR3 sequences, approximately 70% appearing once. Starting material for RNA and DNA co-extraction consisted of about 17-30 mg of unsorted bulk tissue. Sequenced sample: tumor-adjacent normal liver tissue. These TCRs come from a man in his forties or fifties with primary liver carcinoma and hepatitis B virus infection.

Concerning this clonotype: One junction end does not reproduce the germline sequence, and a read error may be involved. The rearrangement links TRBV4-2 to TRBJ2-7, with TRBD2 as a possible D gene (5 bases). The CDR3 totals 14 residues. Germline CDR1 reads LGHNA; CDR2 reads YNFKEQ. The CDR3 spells CASSPSRGLNEQYF. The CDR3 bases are TGTGCCAGCAGCCCCTCGAGAGGGCTCAACGAACAGTACTTC.

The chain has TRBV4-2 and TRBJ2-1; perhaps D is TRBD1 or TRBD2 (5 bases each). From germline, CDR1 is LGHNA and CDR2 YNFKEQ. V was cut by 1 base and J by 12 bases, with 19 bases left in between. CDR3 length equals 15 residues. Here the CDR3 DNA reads TGTGCCAGCAGCCAAGGTCGTCTAGCTGGGGGTGGGCAGTTCTTC. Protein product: CASSQGRLAGGGQFF.

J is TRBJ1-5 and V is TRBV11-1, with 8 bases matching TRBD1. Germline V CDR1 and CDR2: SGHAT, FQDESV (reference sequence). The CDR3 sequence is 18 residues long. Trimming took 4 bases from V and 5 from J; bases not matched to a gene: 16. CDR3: CASSYDHEQGDKDQPQHF. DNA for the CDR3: TGTGCCAGCAGCTACGATCATGAACAGGGGGATAAAGATCAGCCCCAGCATTTT.

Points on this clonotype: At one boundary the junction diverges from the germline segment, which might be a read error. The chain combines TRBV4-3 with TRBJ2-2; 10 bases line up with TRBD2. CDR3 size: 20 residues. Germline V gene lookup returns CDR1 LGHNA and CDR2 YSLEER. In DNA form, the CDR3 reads TGCGCCAGCAGCCAATATCTACTAGTCGGTCTAGCGGGAGACACCGGGGAGATGTTTTTT. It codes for CASSQYLLVGLAGDTGEMFF.

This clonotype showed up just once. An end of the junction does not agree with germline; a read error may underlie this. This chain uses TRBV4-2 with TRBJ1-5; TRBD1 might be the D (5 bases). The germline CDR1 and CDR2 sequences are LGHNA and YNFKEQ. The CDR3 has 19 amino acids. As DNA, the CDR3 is TGTGTCAGCAGCCAAGGGGAGGGGTCGGGGCAGCTTAGCGATCAGCCCCAGCATTTT. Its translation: CVSSQGEGSGQLSDQPQHF.

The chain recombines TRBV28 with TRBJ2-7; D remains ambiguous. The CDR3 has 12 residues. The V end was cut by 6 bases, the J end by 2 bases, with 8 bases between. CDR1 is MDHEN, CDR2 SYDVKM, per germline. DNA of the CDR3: TGTGCCAGCAGCTATGACACCTACGAGCAGTACTTC. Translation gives CASSYDTYEQYF.

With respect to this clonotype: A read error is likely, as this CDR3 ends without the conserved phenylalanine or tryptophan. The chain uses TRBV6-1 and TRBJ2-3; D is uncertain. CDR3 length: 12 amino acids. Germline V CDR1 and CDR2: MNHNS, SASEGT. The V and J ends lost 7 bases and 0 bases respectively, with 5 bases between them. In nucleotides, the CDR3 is TGTGCCAGCAAGTCCAGCACAGATACGCAGTATTCT. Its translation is CASKSSTDTQYS.

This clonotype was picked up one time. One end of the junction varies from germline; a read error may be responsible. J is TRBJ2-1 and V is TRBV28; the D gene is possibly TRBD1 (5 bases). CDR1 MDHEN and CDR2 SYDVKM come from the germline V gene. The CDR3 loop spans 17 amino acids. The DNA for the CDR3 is TGTGCCAGCACACCCAGACCGGCCGGAAGGGGCTACAATGAGCAGCTTTTC. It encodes CASTPRPAGRGYNEQLF.

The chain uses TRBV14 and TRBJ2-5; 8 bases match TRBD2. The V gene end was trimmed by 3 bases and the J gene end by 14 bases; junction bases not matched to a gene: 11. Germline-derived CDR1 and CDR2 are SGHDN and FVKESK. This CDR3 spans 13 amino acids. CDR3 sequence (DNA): TGTGCCAGCAGCCACACCGGGACTAGTGTTCCTTACTTC. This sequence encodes CASSHTGTSVPYF.

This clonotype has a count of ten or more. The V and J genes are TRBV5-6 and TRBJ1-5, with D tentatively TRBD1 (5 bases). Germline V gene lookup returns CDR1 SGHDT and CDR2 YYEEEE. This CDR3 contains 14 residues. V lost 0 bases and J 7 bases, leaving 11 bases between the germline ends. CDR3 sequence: CASSLVGGSQPQHF. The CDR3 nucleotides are TGTGCCAGCAGCTTGGTTGGGGGAAGCCAGCCCCAGCATTTT.

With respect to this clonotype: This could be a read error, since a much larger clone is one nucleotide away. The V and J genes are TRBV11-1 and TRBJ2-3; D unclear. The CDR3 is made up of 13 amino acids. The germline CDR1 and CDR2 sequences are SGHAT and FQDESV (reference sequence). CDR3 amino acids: CASCFIGTDTQYF. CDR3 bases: TGTGCCAGCTGCTTTATTGGTACAGATACGCAGTATTTT.

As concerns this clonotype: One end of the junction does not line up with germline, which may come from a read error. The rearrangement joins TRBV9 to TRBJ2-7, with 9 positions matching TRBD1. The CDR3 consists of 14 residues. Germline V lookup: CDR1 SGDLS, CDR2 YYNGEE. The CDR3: CASSMGTGIYEQHF. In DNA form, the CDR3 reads TGTGCCAGCAGCATGGGGACAGGGATATACGAGCAGCACTTC.

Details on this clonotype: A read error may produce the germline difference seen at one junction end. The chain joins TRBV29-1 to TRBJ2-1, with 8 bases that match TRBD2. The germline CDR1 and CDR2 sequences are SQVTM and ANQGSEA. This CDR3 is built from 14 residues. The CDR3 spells CSVLNSGMGNEKFF. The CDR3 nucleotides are TGCAGCGTGTTGAATAGCGGGATGGGCAATGAGAAGTTCTTC.

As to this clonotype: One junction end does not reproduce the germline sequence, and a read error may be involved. CDR3 DNA: TGTGCCAGCAGTTACGGGCAGGAGATCTACGAGCAGAACTTC. Its translation is CASSYGQEIYEQNF. This chain links TRBV6-2 or TRBV6-3 with TRBJ2-7; D is undetermined. CDR1 and CDR2 from the germline V gene are MNHEY and SVGEGT. CDR3 size: 14 residues.

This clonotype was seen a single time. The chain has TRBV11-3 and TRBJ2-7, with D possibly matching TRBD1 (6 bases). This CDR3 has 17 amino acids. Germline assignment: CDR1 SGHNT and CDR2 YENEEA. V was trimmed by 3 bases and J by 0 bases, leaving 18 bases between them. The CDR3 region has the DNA TGTGCCAGCAGCTTTTCGTTGGGGGACACGAGCTCCTACGAGCAGTACTTC. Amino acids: CASSFSLGDTSSYEQYF. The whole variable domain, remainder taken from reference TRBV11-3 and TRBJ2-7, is EAGVVQSPRYKIIEKKQPVAFWCNPISGHNTLYWYLQNLGQGPELLIRYENEEAVDDSQLPKDRFSAERLKGVDSTLKIQPAELGDSAVYLCASSFSLGDTSSYEQYFGPGTRLTVT.

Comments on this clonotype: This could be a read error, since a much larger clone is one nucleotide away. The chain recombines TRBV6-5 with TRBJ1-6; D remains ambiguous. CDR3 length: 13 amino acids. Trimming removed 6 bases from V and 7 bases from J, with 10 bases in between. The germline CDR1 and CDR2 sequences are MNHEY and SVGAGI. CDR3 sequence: CASSPEPNSPLHF. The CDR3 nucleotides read TGTGCCAGCAGCCCTGAGCCGAATTCACCCCTCCACTTT.

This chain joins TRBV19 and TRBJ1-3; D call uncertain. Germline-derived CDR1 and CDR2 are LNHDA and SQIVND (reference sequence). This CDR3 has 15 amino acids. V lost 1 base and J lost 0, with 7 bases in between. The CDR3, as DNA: TGTGCCAGTAGTATAGGAGGCAGCTCTGGAAACACCATATATTTT. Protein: CASSIGGSSGNTIYF.

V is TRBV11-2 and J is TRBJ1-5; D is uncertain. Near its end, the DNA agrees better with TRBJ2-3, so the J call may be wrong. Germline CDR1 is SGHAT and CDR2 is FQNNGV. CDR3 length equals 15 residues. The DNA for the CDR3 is TGTGCCAGCAGCCTCGGGCAACAGCTCAATCAGCCCCAGTATTTT. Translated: CASSLGQQLNQPQYF.

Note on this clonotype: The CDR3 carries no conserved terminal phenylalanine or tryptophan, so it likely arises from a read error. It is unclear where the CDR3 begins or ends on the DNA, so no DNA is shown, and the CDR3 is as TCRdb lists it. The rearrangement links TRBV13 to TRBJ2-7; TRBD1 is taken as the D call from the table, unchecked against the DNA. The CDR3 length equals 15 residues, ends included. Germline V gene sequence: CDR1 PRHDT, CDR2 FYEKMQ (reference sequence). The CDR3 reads CASSLGAGTAYEQYI.

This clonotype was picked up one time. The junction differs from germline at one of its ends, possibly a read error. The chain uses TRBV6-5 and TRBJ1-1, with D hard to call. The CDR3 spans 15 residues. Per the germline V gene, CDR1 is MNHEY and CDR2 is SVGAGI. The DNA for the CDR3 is TGTGCCAGCAGTTACTCGGTACACATGGGCACTGAGGCTTTCTTT. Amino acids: CASSYSVHMGTEAFF.

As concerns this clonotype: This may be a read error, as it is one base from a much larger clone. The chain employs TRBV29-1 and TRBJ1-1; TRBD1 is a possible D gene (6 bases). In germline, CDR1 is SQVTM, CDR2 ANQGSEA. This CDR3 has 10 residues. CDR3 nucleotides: TGCAGCGTGGGGGACACTGGAGCTTTCTTT. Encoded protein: CSVGDTGAFF.

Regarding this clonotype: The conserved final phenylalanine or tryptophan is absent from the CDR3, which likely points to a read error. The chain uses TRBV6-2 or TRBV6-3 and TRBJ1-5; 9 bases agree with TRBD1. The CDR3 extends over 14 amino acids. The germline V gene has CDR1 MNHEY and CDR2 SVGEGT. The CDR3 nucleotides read TGTGCTAGCTGGGGACAGGGTAGCAATCAGCCCCAGCATTAT. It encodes CASWGQGSNQPQHY.

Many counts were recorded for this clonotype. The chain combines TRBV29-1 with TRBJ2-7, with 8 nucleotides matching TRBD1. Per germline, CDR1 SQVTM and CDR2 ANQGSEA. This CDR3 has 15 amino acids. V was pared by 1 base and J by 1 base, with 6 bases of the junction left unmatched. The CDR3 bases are TGCAGCGTTGAAGTCCTCGGACAGGGTTCCTACGAGCAGTACTTC. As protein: CSVEVLGQGSYEQYF.